This T cell receptor (beta chain) was sequenced in a study of T-cell reconstitution after alpha-beta-depleted transplantation in children. Unique molecular identifiers tagged the TCRbeta library. TCRdb ran MiXCR on the PCR reads and lists one entry per CDR3 protein. The table shows some 200,000 distinct CDR3 sequences, with approximately 14% occurring only once. Germline V CDR1 and CDR2: MNHNS, SASEGT. Trimming removed 3 bases from V and 4 bases from J; junction bases left unmatched: 11. The CDR3 covers 17 residues. The count of this clonotype is one. The origin of this receptor is a human donor who donated a stem cell graft to a child with acute lymphoblastic leukemia. The starting material was PBMCs from the stem cell graft donor, obtained from the stem cell graft. The chain combines TRBV6-1 with TRBJ2-5, with 10 bases identical to TRBD2. The CDR3 is CASSDRIGLAGVETQYF. CDR3 coding DNA: TGTGCCAGCAGTGATAGAATAGGGCTAGCGGGAGTAGAGACCCAGTACTTC.